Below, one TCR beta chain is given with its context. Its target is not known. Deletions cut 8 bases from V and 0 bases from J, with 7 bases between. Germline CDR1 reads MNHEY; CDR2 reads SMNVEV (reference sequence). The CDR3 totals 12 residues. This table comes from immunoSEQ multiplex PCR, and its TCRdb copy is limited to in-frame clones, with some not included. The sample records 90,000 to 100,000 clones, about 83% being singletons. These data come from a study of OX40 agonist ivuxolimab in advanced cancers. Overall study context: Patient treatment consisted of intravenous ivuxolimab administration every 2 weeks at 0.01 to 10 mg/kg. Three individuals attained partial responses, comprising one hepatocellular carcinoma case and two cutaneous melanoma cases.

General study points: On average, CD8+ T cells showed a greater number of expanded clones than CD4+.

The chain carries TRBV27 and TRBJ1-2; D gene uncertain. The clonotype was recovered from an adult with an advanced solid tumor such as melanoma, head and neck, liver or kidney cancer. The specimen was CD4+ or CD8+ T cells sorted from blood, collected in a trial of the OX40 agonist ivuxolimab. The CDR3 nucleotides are TGTGCCAGCGGTAACTCTAACTATGGCTACACCTTC. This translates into CASGNSNYGYTF.